The 17 T cell receptor beta chains below come from one sample, sequenced in a study of blood T cell repertoires in COVID-19. Profiling relied on immunoSEQ multiplex PCR, and the TCRdb table lists in-frame clones only, not all of them. The sample yields about 260,000 clones, roughly 80% seen once. The material sequenced was peripheral blood. These receptors came from a woman in her forties or fifties who had recovered from COVID-19.

The genes are TRBV28 and TRBJ2-5; 8 nucleotides align to TRBD2. CDR3 length: 17 amino acids. Looked up from germline, CDR1 is MDHEN and CDR2 is SYDVKM. J gave up 1 base and V 5 bases, and 12 bases lay outside the gene matches. CDR3 in amino acids: CASSERRGSGSQETQYF. The DNA for the CDR3 is TGTGCCAGCAGTGAGAGGCGGGGCAGCGGGAGCCAAGAGACCCAGTACTTC. The whole variable domain, remainder taken from reference TRBV28 and TRBJ2-5, is DVKVTQSSRYLVKRTGEKVFLECVQDMDHENMFWYRQDPGLGLRLIYFSYDVKMKEKGDIPEGYSVSREKKERFSLILESASTNQTSMYLCASSERRGSGSQETQYFGPGTRLLVL.

This rearrangement joins TRBV19 to TRBJ2-4; the D gene is possibly TRBD1 (5 bases). The ends were cut back, 1 base at V and 1 base at J, with 5 bases in the middle. CDR3 length: 14 residues. Looked up from germline, CDR1 is LNHDA and CDR2 is SQIVND (reference sequence). Written as DNA, the CDR3 is TGTGCCAGTAGTATAGCAGGGGCCAAAAACATTCAGTACTTC. Amino acid sequence: CASSIAGAKNIQYF.

The rearrangement links TRBV28 to TRBJ1-6; no reliable D call. The germline V and J ends were trimmed by 8 bases and 9 bases, with 8 bases remaining between them. The germline CDR1 and CDR2 sequences are MDHEN and SYDVKM. The CDR3 has 11 amino acids. The CDR3: CASGQVSPLHF. For the CDR3, the DNA is TGTGCCAGCGGGCAGGTTTCACCCCTCCACTTT. Complete variable domain (other parts from reference TRBV28 and TRBJ1-6): DVKVTQSSRYLVKRTGEKVFLECVQDMDHENMFWYRQDPGLGLRLIYFSYDVKMKEKGDIPEGYSVSREKKERFSLILESASTNQTSMYLCASGQVSPLHFGNGTRLTVT.

V and J are TRBV18 and TRBJ2-4; D remains unclear. CDR1 is KGHSH and CDR2 is LQKENI in the germline V gene. The CDR3 covers 13 residues. V was shortened by 0 bases and J by 8 bases, with 8 bases between the two germline ends. The CDR3 is CASSPPGVYIQYF. Written as DNA, the CDR3 is TGTGCCAGCTCACCACCGGGCGTGTACATTCAGTACTTC.

The J gene is TRBJ2-1, the V gene TRBV3-1 (or the pseudogene TRBV3-2), with TRBD2 as a possible D gene (7 bases). Trimming pared 4 bases from V and 6 bases from J, leaving 13 bases between. There are 14 residues in the CDR3. Germline CDR1 is LGHDT and CDR2 is YNNKEL (reference sequence). CDR3 sequence reads: CASSRRGGANEQFF. The CDR3 DNA reads TGTGCCAGCAGCCGTCGTGGGGGGGCCAATGAGCAGTTCTTC.

J is TRBJ1-5 and V is TRBV2; possibly TRBD1 for D (5 bases). This CDR3 has 14 amino acids. Germline loops: CDR1 SNHLY, CDR2 FYNNEI. V was shortened by 3 bases and J by 1 base, with 7 bases between the two germline ends. The CDR3 DNA is TGTGCCAGCAGTGATTACAGGAGCAATCAGCCCCAGCATTTT. Amino acid sequence: CASSDYRSNQPQHF. The full variable domain, its missing parts supplied by reference TRBV2 and TRBJ1-5, is EPEVTQTPSHQVTQMGQEVILRCVPISNHLYFYWYRQILGQKVEFLVSFYNNEISEKSEIFDDQFSVERPDGSNFTLKIRSTKLEDSAMYFCASSDYRSNQPQHFGDGTRLSIL.

The rearrangement joins TRBV28 to TRBJ2-4; 10 bases line up with TRBD1. The germline CDR1 and CDR2 sequences are MDHEN and SYDVKM. Germline trimming cut 5 bases from V and 7 bases from J; bases unmatched to any gene: 11. The CDR3 has 16 amino acids. DNA of the CDR3: TGTGCCAGCAGTGCCAGGGACAGGGGATGGTGGAACATTCAGTACTTC. The encoded protein is CASSARDRGWWNIQYF. Variable domain in full (rest from reference TRBV28 and TRBJ2-4): DVKVTQSSRYLVKRTGEKVFLECVQDMDHENMFWYRQDPGLGLRLIYFSYDVKMKEKGDIPEGYSVSREKKERFSLILESASTNQTSMYLCASSARDRGWWNIQYFGAGTRLSVL.

The chain employs TRBV5-1 and TRBJ2-7; D is possibly TRBD1 (5 bases). In germline, CDR1 is SGHRS, CDR2 YFSETQ. CDR3 size: 14 residues. Trimming pared 0 bases from V and 9 bases from J, leaving 16 bases between. The CDR3 protein is CASSLEGPSYMQYF. In nucleotides, the CDR3 is TGCGCCAGCAGCTTGGAGGGGCCTTCTTATATGCAGTACTTC.

This clone has just one count. This chain joins TRBV28 and TRBJ1-5; weak D call: TRBD1 (5 bases). This CDR3 comprises 14 residues. Germline CDR1 and CDR2: MDHEN and SYDVKM. V was shortened by 6 bases and J by 5 bases, with 14 bases between the two germline ends. The CDR3 loop is CASSHPRVHQPQHF. CDR3 nucleotide sequence: TGTGCCAGCAGCCATCCCAGGGTTCATCAGCCCCAGCATTTT. Combining the CDR3 with reference TRBV28 and TRBJ1-5 gives the whole variable domain DVKVTQSSRYLVKRTGEKVFLECVQDMDHENMFWYRQDPGLGLRLIYFSYDVKMKEKGDIPEGYSVSREKKERFSLILESASTNQTSMYLCASSHPRVHQPQHFGDGTRLSIL.

A note on this clone: Other DNA sequences from this sample encode an identical CDR3 as well. The chain is built from TRBV12-3 or TRBV12-4 and TRBJ1-6, with no clear D. This CDR3 has 12 residues. V was pared by 4 bases and J by 6 bases, with 4 bases between. CDR3 coding DNA: TGTGCCAGCAGTTCATCTAATTCACCCCTCCACTTT. It codes for CASSSSNSPLHF.

The chain joins TRBV3-1 (or the pseudogene TRBV3-2) to TRBJ2-3; 11 nucleotides match TRBD2. Germline V lookup: CDR1 LGHDT, CDR2 YNNKEL (reference sequence). Unmatched junction bases numbered 9, after V lost 1 base and J lost 3 bases. The CDR3 totals 18 residues. The DNA of the CDR3 is TGTGCCAGCAGCCAAGGAGGGGGCGGGACTAGCGGAACAGATACGCAGTATTTT. This translates into CASSQGGGGTSGTDTQYF.

This clone has more than one count but fewer than ten. The V and J genes are TRBV19 and TRBJ1-1; TRBD1 matches 8 bases. J gave up 4 bases and V 6 bases, and 10 bases lay outside the gene matches. This CDR3 is 15 amino acids long. The germline V gene has CDR1 LNHDA and CDR2 SQIVND (reference sequence). This chain's CDR3 is CASRMTGVAGTEAFF. The CDR3 coding sequence is TGTGCCAGTAGGATGACAGGGGTGGCGGGCACTGAAGCTTTCTTT.

This rearrangement joins TRBV6-5 to TRBJ1-5; no reliable D call. Trimming left V 5 bases short and J 0 bases short, with 8 bases between. Germline CDR1 and CDR2: MNHEY and SVGAGI. The CDR3 is 14 amino acids. The CDR3 loop reads CASSPLSSNQPQHF. The DNA of the CDR3 is TGTGCCAGCAGTCCCCTCAGTAGCAATCAGCCCCAGCATTTT.

The V and J genes are TRBV27 and TRBJ2-3; 10 bases fit TRBD2. The V and J ends lost 6 bases and 0 bases, in that order; junction bases with no gene match: 12. The germline gives CDR1 MNHEY, CDR2 SMNVEV (reference sequence). The CDR3 length is 18 residues. The CDR3 sequence is CASSLAGRLAGSTDTQYF. CDR3 bases: TGTGCCAGCAGCTTAGCCGGTCGACTAGCGGGTAGCACAGATACGCAGTATTTT.

This clone was seen once. The chain has TRBV27 and TRBJ2-1, with 8 positions matching TRBD1. The CDR3 is 16 amino acids. V dropped 5 bases and J dropped 0; count of bases not matched to a gene: 6. From germline, CDR1 is MNHEY and CDR2 SMNVEV (reference sequence). Here the CDR3 DNA reads TGTGCCAGCAGTGTAACAGGGGGGACCTCCTACAATGAGCAGTTCTTC. Translation gives CASSVTGGTSYNEQFF.

J is TRBJ1-2 and V is TRBV19, with unresolved D. The CDR3 loop spans 13 amino acids. V lost 8 bases to trimming and J lost 2 bases, with 12 bases between them. CDR1 is LNHDA and CDR2 is SQIVND in the germline V gene (reference sequence). The CDR3 nucleotides are TGTGCCAGTTCTGAGGGCGCGAACTATGGCTACACCTTC. Encoded protein: CASSEGANYGYTF. The whole variable domain, filled in from reference TRBV19 and TRBJ1-2, reads DGGITQSPKYLFRKEGQNVTLSCEQNLNHDAMYWYRQDPGQGLRLIYYSQIVNDFQKGDIAEGYSVSREKKESFPLTVTSAQKNPTAFYLCASSEGANYGYTFGSGTRLTVV.

The chain uses TRBV5-1 and TRBJ2-2; D is unresolved. The CDR3 length is 15 residues. Germline CDR1 SGHRS, CDR2 YFSETQ. V lost 3 bases and J 4 bases, leaving 13 bases between the germline ends. The DNA for the CDR3 is TGCGCCAGCAGCTCATCGCAGGTATCCACCGGGGAGCTGTTTTTT. It specifies CASSSSQVSTGELFF.